This T cell receptor (beta chain) was recovered during a study of cytomegalovirus exposure and HLA in healthy donors. Study-level results: Investigators reported 150 to 200 TCR beta chains as tied to cytomegalovirus. Because they were indistinguishable, some V segments, including TRBV6-2 and TRBV6-3, were excluded.

Germline values: CDR1 SGHAT, CDR2 FQNNGV. Between the trimmed V and J ends, which lost 3 bases and 2 bases, there was a span of 11 bases. The CDR3 is 15 residues long. As regards this clone: Its antigen is still unknown.

The PCR was carried out with 60 Vbeta primers and 13 Jbeta primers. This table comes from immunoSEQ multiplex PCR, and its TCRdb copy is limited to in-frame clones, with some not included. The table has about 150,000 clones, more than 75% seen once; the top ten hold over 10%. The sequencing sample was made of PBMCs. The TCR originated in a young man in good health and CMV-seropositive. This chain uses TRBV11-2 with TRBJ2-1, with D possibly being TRBD1 (6 bases). The CDR3 DNA sequence: TGTGCCAGCAGCTTTTACGCAGGGGCCTACAATGAGCAGTTCTTC. It encodes CASSFYAGAYNEQFF.